Each of the 16 T cell receptor beta chains below was sequenced from the same sample in a study of shared clonotypes between healthy human individuals. Naive CD8 cells lacked CD45RO, underwent positive selection for CCR7 and left out terminally differentiated effector memory CD45RA+ cells. The data were produced by immunoSEQ multiplex PCR, yet TCRdb's version contains in-frame clones alone and is incomplete. The repertoire holds 1.5 million to 2.5 million clones, just under 95% seen once, with under 1.5% in the top ten. The sample comprised naive CD8+ T cells sorted from blood. The receptors were gathered from a man aged 18 to 35 in good health.

The chain has TRBV9 and TRBJ2-1, with D possibly matching TRBD2 (5 bases). V dropped 0 bases and J dropped 3 bases, with 7 bases sitting between them. Germline lookup yields CDR1 SGDLS and CDR2 YYNGEE. The CDR3 loop spans 14 amino acids. CDR3 region: CASSVGTFYNEQFF. CDR3 nucleotides: TGTGCCAGCAGCGTAGGGACTTTCTACAATGAGCAGTTCTTC.

The rearrangement links TRBV19 to TRBJ2-7, with TRBD2 identical over 8 bases. From germline, CDR1 is LNHDA and CDR2 SQIVND (reference sequence). Trimming took 1 base from V and 2 from J; bases not matched to a gene: 4. This CDR3 is 15 amino acids long. The chain's CDR3 is CASSIGRREAYEQYF. The CDR3 DNA reads TGTGCCAGTAGTATAGGTCGGCGGGAGGCCTACGAGCAGTACTTC.

The rearrangement uses TRBV25-1 and TRBJ2-7, with 8 bases lining up with TRBD2. The CDR3 runs to 11 residues. V gave up 4 bases and J gave up 12 bases; unmatched junction bases: 5. CDR1 MGHDK and CDR2 SYGVNS come from the germline V gene. CDR3 nucleotides: TGTGCCAGCAGTGCCGGGGGGGTGGCGTACTTC. Its protein product is CASSAGGVAYF.

J is TRBJ2-3 and V is TRBV10-1; D unclear. The CDR3 covers 14 residues. Germline V CDR1 and CDR2: WNHNN, SYGVQD (reference sequence). With 0 bases removed from V and 4 bases from J, the gap between germline ends came to 8 bases. The CDR3 loop reads CASSESMVADTQYF. The CDR3 DNA is TGCGCCAGCAGTGAGTCGATGGTCGCAGATACGCAGTATTTT.

Written as DNA, the CDR3 is TGTGCCAGCAGTTCAACCCTCGGGACGGCGACCGGCTACACCTTC. As protein: CASSSTLGTATGYTF. The V call is TRBV6-5, the J call TRBJ1-2; D perhaps matches TRBD1 (5 bases). Germline CDR1 and CDR2: MNHEY and SVGAGI. The CDR3 has 15 residues. Trimming stripped 4 bases from V and 8 bases from J, with 20 bases between.

The chain employs TRBV27 and TRBJ2-1; TRBD2 agrees at 14 bases. This CDR3 is 16 amino acids long. Germline assignment: CDR1 MNHEY and CDR2 SMNVEV (reference sequence). The V and J ends lost 4 bases and 6 bases, in that order; junction bases with no gene match: 5. The CDR3 loop is CASSSRLAGGFNEQFF. The CDR3 DNA sequence: TGTGCCAGCAGTTCGCGACTAGCGGGGGGGTTCAATGAGCAGTTCTTC.

The chain has TRBV28 and TRBJ2-5, with 8 bases identical to TRBD2. The CDR3 has 16 residues. V trimming: 3 bases; J trimming: 7 bases; junction bases outside the gene matches: 13. Per the germline V gene, CDR1 is MDHEN and CDR2 is SYDVKM. The CDR3 DNA reads as TGTGCCAGCAGTTTGGGTAGCGGGGCGGGCCGTGGGACCCAGTACTTC. Protein product: CASSLGSGAGRGTQYF.

A word on this clone: In the same sample, other DNA sequences code for this CDR3. The chain's CDR3 is CASSFGQGGSPLHF. CDR3 nucleotides: TGTGCCAGCAGCTTTGGACAGGGTGGTTCACCCCTCCACTTT. This rearrangement joins TRBV5-6 to TRBJ1-6; TRBD1 matches at 8 bases. The CDR3 contains 14 residues. The V segment lost 2 bases and the J segment 9 bases; nucleotides outside the gene matches: 4. CDR1 and CDR2 (germline): SGHDT, YYEEEE.

The chain links TRBV7-8 to TRBJ2-1; a possible D gene is TRBD2 (6 bases). This CDR3 has 16 residues. In germline, CDR1 is SGHVS, CDR2 FQNEAQ. Trimming left V 2 bases short and J 1 base short, with 12 bases between. The CDR3 region is CASSLMGRFSYNEQFF. Written as DNA, the CDR3 is TGTGCCAGCAGCTTAATGGGGAGGTTTTCCTACAATGAGCAGTTCTTC.

This clone has just one count. The chain joins TRBV19 to TRBJ1-6; D might be TRBD1 (6 bases). Germline V gene sequence: CDR1 LNHDA, CDR2 SQIVND (reference sequence). The CDR3 is made up of 13 amino acids. The V and J ends lost 6 bases and 8 bases respectively, with 11 bases between them. The CDR3 region is CASRTGGHSPLHF. As DNA, the CDR3 is TGTGCCAGTAGAACGGGGGGCCATTCACCCCTCCACTTT.

This sequence joins TRBV6-1 and TRBJ2-7; D is uncertain. Trimming removed 7 bases at V and 1 base at J, with 5 bases between. Germline assignment: CDR1 MNHNS and CDR2 SASEGT. The CDR3 contains 11 residues. In nucleotides, the CDR3 is TGTGCCAGCACCCAGTCCTACGAGCAGTACTTC. It encodes CASTQSYEQYF.

This chain links TRBV15 with TRBJ2-7, with D unclear. This CDR3 region has 13 residues. The germline V and J ends were trimmed by 2 bases and 3 bases, with 8 bases remaining between them. CDR1 and CDR2 from the germline V gene are LNHNV and YYDKDF (reference sequence). This CDR3 reads CATSRRTFYEQYF. CDR3 bases: TGTGCCACCAGCAGACGTACCTTCTACGAGCAGTACTTC.

Remarks on this clone: This CDR3 is also generated by other DNA sequences in the sample. CDR3 bases: TGTGCCAGCAGCTTTGGTGAGGCCAAAAACATTCAGTACTTC. Its protein product is CASSFGEAKNIQYF. The genes are TRBV5-4 and TRBJ2-4; D gene uncertain. The germline gives CDR1 SGHNT, CDR2 YYREEE (reference sequence). The V end was cut by 2 bases, the J end by 1 base, with 7 bases between. The CDR3 runs 14 residues.

The gene calls are TRBV10-3 and TRBJ2-5; D might be TRBD1 (7 bases). Germline CDR1 ENHRY, CDR2 SYGVKD. The V end was cut by 2 bases, the J end by 5 bases, with 21 bases between. This CDR3 region has 17 residues. The CDR3 is CAISEDRDGVGGETQYF. CDR3 bases: TGTGCCATCAGTGAGGACAGGGATGGAGTAGGGGGGGAGACCCAGTACTTC.

The chain employs TRBV2 and TRBJ2-3, with 8 positions matching TRBD2. The germline V gene encodes CDR1 SNHLY and CDR2 FYNNEI. This CDR3 spans 14 amino acids. After removal of 4 bases from V and 2 bases from J, the junction contained 2 bases not matched to a gene. CDR3 protein: CASSVSGDTDTQYF. In DNA form, the CDR3 reads TGTGCCAGCAGTGTTAGCGGGGACACAGATACGCAGTATTTT.

Concerning this clone: This CDR3 is also generated by other DNA sequences in the sample. The chain has TRBV5-4 and TRBJ1-6, with D perhaps TRBD1 (5 bases). V was cut by 0 bases and J by 7 bases, with 5 bases left in between. Per germline, CDR1 SGHNT and CDR2 YYREEE (reference sequence). This CDR3 is built from 13 residues. CDR3 sequence: CASSLEGNSPLHF. DNA for the CDR3: TGTGCCAGCAGCTTGGAGGGGAATTCACCCCTCCACTTT.